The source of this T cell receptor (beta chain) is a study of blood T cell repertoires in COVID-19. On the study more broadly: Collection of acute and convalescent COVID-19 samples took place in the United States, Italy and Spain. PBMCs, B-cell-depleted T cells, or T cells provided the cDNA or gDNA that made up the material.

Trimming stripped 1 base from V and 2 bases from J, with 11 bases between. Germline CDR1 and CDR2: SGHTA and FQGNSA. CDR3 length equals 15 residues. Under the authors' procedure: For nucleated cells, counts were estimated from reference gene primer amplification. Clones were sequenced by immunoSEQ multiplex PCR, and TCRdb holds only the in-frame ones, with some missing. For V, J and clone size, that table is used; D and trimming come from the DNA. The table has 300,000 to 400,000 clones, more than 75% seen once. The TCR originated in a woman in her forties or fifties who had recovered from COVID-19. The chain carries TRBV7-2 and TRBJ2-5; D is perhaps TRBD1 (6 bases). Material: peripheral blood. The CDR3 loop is CASSLVGTQQETQYF. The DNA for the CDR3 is TGTGCCAGCAGCTTAGTGGGGACACAACAAGAGACCCAGTACTTC.